This T cell receptor (beta chain) originates from a study of Ad26.COV2.S vaccination and SARS-CoV-2 variants. Points from the study as a whole: TCR breadth and depth estimates may have understated total T cell responses.

The CDR3 sequence is 13 residues long. Deletions cut 5 bases from V and 5 bases from J, with 12 bases between. CDR1 and CDR2 (germline): LGHDT, YNNKEL (reference sequence). The treatment is: 15 to 20 received Ad26.COV2.S at low or high dose, single or two shots; roughly 5 received placebo; per-sample allocation not given. Day 63 after the first vaccine or placebo injection was the time point for sampling. Method: immunoSEQ multiplex PCR; TCRdb's copy keeps in-frame clones and lacks some. In the table there are approximately 400,000 clones, 85% of which are singletons. To note about this clone: Its antigen is unidentified.

The source material was peripheral blood, sampled in a trial of Ad26.COV2.S vaccine versus placebo. This clonotype was sampled from a person between 18 and 60 years old who received the Ad26.COV2.S COVID-19 vaccine or a placebo. The gene calls are TRBV3-1 (or the pseudogene TRBV3-2) and TRBJ2-5; D might be TRBD1 or TRBD2, each matching 5 bases. CDR3 nucleotides: TGTGCCAGCAGCTCGGGACCCGCCGAGACCCAGTACTTC. This translates into CASSSGPAETQYF.